This T cell receptor beta chain was identified during a study of T cell responses to AZD1222 COVID-19 vaccine. Sequenced by immunoSEQ multiplex PCR; TCRdb stores in-frame clones only, minus some. The table has approximately 130,000 clones, approximately 90% seen once; the top ten hold 3%. As regards this clone: One end of the junction fails to match germline, which may point to a read error.

This CDR3 region has 11 residues. The germline gives CDR1 SGDLS, CDR2 YYNGEE. This TCR was recovered from an adult who received the AZD1222 COVID-19 vaccine. V usage is TRBV9 and J usage is TRBJ2-5, with 10 nucleotides matching TRBD2. The sample consisted of peripheral blood, taken 28 days after the second AZD1222 dose. This chain's CDR3 is CASSSSGGQNF. The DNA of the CDR3 is TGTGCCAGCAGCTCTAGCGGGGGACAGAACTTC.